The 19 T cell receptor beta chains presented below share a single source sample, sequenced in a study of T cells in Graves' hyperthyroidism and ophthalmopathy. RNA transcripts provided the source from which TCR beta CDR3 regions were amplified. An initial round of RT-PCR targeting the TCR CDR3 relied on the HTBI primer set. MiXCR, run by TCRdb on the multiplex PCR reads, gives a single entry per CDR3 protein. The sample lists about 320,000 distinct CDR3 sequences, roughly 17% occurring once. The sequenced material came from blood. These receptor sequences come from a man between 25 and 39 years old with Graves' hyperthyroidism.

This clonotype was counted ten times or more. The CDR3 DNA follows: TGTGCCAGCCAAGGAGGACAGGGGGCCGACGAGCAGTACTTC. Its translation is CASQGGQGADEQYF. The chain combines TRBV2 with TRBJ2-7; TRBD1 matches 11 bases. CDR1 is SNHLY, CDR2 FYNNEI, per germline. This CDR3 has 14 amino acids. After removal of 8 bases from V and 5 bases from J, the junction contained 8 bases not matched to a gene.

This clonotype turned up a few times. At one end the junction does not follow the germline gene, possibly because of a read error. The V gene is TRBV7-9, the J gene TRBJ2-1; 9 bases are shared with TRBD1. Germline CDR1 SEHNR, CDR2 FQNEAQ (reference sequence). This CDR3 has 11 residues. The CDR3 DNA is TGTGCCAGCAGCGACCGGGACAGGGTACTCTTC. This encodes CASSDRDRVLF.

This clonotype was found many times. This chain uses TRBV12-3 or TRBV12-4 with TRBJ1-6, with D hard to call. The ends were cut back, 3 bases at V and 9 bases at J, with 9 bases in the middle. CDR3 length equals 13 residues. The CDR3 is CASSFPGISPLHF. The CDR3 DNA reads TGTGCCAGCAGTTTTCCGGGAATTTCACCCCTCCACTTT.

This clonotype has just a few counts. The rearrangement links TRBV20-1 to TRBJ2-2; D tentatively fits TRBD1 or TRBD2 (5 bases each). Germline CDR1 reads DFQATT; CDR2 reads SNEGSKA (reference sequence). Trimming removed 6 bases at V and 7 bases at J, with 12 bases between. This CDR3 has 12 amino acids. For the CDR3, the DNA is TGCAGTGCGGGGCCCGGGGTCGGGGAGCTGTTTTTT. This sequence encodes CSAGPGVGELFF.

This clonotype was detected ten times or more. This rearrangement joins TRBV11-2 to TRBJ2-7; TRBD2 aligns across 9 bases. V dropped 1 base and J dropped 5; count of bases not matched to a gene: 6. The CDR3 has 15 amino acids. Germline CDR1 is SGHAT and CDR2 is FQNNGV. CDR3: CASSLVRTSDNEQYF. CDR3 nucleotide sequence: TGTGCCAGCAGCTTAGTCAGGACTAGCGATAACGAGCAGTACTTC. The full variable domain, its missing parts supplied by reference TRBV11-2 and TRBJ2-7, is EAGVAQSPRYKIIEKRQSVAFWCNPISGHATLYWYQQILGQGPKLLIQFQNNGVVDDSQLPKDRFSAERLKGVDSTLKIQPAKLEDSAVYLCASSLVRTSDNEQYFGPGTRLTVT.

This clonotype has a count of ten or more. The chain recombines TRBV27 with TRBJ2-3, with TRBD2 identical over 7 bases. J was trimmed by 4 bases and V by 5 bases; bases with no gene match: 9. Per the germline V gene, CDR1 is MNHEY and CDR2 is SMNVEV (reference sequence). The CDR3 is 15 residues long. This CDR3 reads CASSLRAGFSDTQYF. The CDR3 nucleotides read TGTGCCAGCAGTCTGAGAGCGGGATTTTCAGATACGCAGTATTTT.

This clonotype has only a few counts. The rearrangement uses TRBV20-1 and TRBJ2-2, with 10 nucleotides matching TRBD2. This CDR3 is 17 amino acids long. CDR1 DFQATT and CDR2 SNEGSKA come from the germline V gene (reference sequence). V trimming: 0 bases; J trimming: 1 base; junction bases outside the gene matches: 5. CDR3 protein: CSARDRASGRNTGELFF. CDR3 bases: TGCAGTGCTAGAGATCGGGCTAGCGGGAGGAACACCGGGGAGCTGTTTTTT.

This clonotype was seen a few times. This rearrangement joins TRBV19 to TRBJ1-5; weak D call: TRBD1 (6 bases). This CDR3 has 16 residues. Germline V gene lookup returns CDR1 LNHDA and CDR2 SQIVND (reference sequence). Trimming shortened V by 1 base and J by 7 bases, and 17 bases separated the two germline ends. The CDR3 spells CASSIGRNRRGQPQHF. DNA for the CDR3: TGTGCCAGTAGTATAGGGCGGAATCGAAGGGGGCAGCCCCAGCATTTT.

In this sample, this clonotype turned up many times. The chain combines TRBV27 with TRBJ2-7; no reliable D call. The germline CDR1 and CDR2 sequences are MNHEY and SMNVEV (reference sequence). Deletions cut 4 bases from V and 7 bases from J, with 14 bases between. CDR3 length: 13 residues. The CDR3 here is CASSSLLLREQYF. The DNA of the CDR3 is TGTGCCAGCAGTTCGCTCCTCCTACGAGAGCAGTACTTC.

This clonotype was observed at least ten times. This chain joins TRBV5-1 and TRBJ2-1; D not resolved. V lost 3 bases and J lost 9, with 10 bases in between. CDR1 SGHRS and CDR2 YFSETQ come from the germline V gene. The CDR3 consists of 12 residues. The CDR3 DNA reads TGCGCCAGCAGCTCTAACTGGGGTGAGCAGTTCTTC. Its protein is CASSSNWGEQFF.

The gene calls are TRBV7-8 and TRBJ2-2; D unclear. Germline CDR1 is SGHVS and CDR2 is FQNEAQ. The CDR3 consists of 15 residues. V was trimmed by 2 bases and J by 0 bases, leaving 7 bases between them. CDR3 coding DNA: TGTGCCAGCAGCTTAAGCACCACGAACACCGGGGAGCTGTTTTTT. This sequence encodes CASSLSTTNTGELFF.

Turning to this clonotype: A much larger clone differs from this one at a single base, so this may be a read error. The CDR3 spells CASSFGGGTSSGELFF. The CDR3 bases are TGTGCCAGCAGCTTTGGGGGTGGGACTAGCAGCGGGGAGCTGTTTTTT. The V gene is TRBV11-2, the J gene TRBJ2-2, with 9 bases matching TRBD2. The V gene end was trimmed by 3 bases and the J gene end by 7 bases; junction bases not matched to a gene: 9. The CDR3 extends over 16 amino acids. The germline V gene has CDR1 SGHAT and CDR2 FQNNGV.

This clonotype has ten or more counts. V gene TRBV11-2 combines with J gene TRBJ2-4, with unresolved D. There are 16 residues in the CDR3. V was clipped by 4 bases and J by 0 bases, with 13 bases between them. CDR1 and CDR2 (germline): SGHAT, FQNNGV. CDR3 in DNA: TGTGCCAGCAGCTCATCCGGCTTTAGAGCCAAAAACATTCAGTACTTC. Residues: CASSSSGFRAKNIQYF.

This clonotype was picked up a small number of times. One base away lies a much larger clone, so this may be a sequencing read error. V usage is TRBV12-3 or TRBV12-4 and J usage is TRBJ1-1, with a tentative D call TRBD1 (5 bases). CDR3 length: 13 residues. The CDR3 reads CASTTTVGTEACF. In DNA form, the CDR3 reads TGTGCCAGCACCACGACGGTGGGGACTGAAGCTTGCTTT.

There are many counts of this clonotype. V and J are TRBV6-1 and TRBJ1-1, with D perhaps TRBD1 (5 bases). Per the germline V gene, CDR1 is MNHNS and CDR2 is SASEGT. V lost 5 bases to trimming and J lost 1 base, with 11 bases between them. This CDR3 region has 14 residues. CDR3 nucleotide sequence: TGTGCCAGCAGTTATTCCGGGGGGAACACTGAAGCTTTCTTT. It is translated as CASSYSGGNTEAFF.

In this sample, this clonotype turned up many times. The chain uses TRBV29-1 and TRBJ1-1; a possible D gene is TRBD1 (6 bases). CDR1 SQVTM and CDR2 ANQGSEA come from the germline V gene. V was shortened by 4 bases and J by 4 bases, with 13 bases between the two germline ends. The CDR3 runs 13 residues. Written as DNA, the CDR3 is TGCAGCGTTGCGACAGGCGGGAGCACTGAAGCTTTCTTT. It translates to CSVATGGSTEAFF.

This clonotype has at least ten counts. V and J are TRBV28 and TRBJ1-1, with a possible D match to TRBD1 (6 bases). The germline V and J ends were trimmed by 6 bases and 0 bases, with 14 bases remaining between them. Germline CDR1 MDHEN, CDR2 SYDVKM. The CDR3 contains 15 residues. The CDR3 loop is CASSLTGKVNTEAFF. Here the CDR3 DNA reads TGTGCCAGCAGCTTGACAGGAAAAGTGAACACTGAAGCTTTCTTT.

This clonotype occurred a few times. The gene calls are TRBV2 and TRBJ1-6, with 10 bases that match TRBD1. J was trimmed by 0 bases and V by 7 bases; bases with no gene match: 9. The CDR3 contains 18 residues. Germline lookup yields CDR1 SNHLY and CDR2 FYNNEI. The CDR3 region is CASIHRDRGSSYNSPLHF. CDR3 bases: TGTGCCAGCATCCACCGGGACAGGGGAAGCTCCTATAATTCACCCCTCCACTTT.

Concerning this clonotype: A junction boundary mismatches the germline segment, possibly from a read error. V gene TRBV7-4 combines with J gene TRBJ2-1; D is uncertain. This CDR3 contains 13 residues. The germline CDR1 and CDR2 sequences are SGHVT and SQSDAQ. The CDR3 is CAEIGSSYNEQFF. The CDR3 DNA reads TGCGCGGAGATAGGCAGTTCCTACAATGAGCAGTTCTTC.